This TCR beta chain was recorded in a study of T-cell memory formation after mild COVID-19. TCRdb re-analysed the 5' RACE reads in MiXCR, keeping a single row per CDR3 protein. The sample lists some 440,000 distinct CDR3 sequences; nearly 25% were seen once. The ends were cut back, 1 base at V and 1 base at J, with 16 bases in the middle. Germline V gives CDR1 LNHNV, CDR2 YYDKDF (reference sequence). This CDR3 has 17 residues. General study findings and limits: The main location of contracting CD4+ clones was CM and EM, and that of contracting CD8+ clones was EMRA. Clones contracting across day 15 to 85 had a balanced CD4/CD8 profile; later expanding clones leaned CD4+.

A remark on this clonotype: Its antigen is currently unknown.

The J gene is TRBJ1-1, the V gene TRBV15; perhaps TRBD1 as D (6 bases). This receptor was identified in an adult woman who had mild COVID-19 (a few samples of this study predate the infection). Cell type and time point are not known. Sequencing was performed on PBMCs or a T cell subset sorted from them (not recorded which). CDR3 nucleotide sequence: TGTGCCACCAGCAGAGCGGCTGGGGGGGCAAGGAACACTGAAGCTTTCTTT. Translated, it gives CATSRAAGGARNTEAFF.